These T cell receptor beta chains were read from a single sample in a study of T cell responses to AZD1222 COVID-19 vaccine. This table comes from immunoSEQ multiplex PCR, and its TCRdb copy is limited to in-frame clones, with some not included. The table records 150,000 or so clones, 90% of them present only once. The sample in question was peripheral blood, obtained on day 0 of AZD1222 vaccination. Receptors originate from an adult in good health. Both conserved end residues are part of each CDR3. D genes are given only for firm matches. Not all rows give a size; the values are once, few, many and, for expanded clones, a class.

CDR3 DNA: TGCGCCAGCAGCTTGGCGACTAGCGGGGGAGCCGGGGAGCTGTTTTTT
CDR3 protein: CASSLATSGGAGELFF
clone size: NA
V gene: TRBV5-1
D gene: TRBD2
J gene: TRBJ2-2

CDR3 DNA: TGTGCCATGTCGGGACAGGGCTACGAGCAGTACTTC
CDR3 protein: CAMSGQGYEQYF
clone size: NA
V gene: TRBV6-5
D gene: TRBD1
J gene: TRBJ2-7

CDR3 DNA: TGTGCCACCAGTGACAAAACAGGTCAGGGTCAGCCCCAGCATTTT
CDR3 protein: CATSDKTGQGQPQHF
clone size: NA
V gene: TRBV24-1
D gene: NA
J gene: TRBJ1-5

CDR3 DNA: TGTGCCAGCCTCTCGGGCAGCGCTCTGGAAGAGACCCAGTACTTC
CDR3 protein: CASLSGSALEETQYF
clone size: NA
V gene: TRBV11-3
D gene: NA
J gene: TRBJ2-5

CDR3 DNA: TGTGCCAGCAGTCCTAAGGCAGGGGGCTACGAGCAGTACTTC
CDR3 protein: CASSPKAGGYEQYF
clone size: NA
V gene: TRBV9
D gene: TRBD1
J gene: TRBJ2-7

CDR3 DNA: TGTGCCAGCAGCCCCAGGCAGGGGTACAATGAGCAGTTCTTC
CDR3 protein: CASSPRQGYNEQFF
clone size: NA
V gene: TRBV11-3
D gene: NA
J gene: TRBJ2-1

CDR3 DNA: TGTGCCAGCAGTCCTTCGGGGGGGCGGACAGATACGCAGTATTTT
CDR3 protein: CASSPSGGRTDTQYF
clone size: NA
V gene: TRBV6-5
D gene: TRBD2
J gene: TRBJ2-3

CDR3 DNA: TGTGCCATCAGTGAGTCTAGGACAGGGACCCGTAATGAAAAACTGTTTTTT
CDR3 protein: CAISESRTGTRNEKLFF
clone size: once
V gene: TRBV10-3
D gene: TRBD1
J gene: TRBJ1-4

CDR3 DNA: TGTGCCAGCAGCTTAGGGTTGGACAGGGTACGGGCTGGCGAAGCTTTCTTT
CDR3 protein: CASSLGLDRVRAGEAFF
clone size: once
V gene: TRBV7-2
D gene: TRBD1
J gene: TRBJ1-1

CDR3 DNA: TGTGCCAGCAGCCCCGGGACAGCTAGCAATCAGCCCCAGCATTTT
CDR3 protein: CASSPGTASNQPQHF
clone size: NA
V gene: TRBV28
D gene: TRBD1
J gene: TRBJ1-5

CDR3 DNA: TGCAGCGTAGGAGCGGGGGTTGAGCAGTTCTTC
CDR3 protein: CSVGAGVEQFF
clone size: NA
V gene: TRBV29-1
D gene: TRBD2
J gene: TRBJ2-1

CDR3 DNA: TGTGCCAGCTCACCAGGGGGCTCACGAACTAATGAAAAACTGTTTTTT
CDR3 protein: CASSPGGSRTNEKLFF
clone size: NA
V gene: TRBV18
D gene: NA
J gene: TRBJ1-4

CDR3 DNA: TGTGCCAGCAGCACTTATACTACAGGGGACACTGAAGCTTTCTTT
CDR3 protein: CASSTYTTGDTEAFF
clone size: NA
V gene: TRBV7-8
D gene: TRBD1
J gene: TRBJ1-1

CDR3 DNA: TGCGCCAGCAGCATCCAGGGTAGATACCAAGAGACCCAGTACTTC
CDR3 protein: CASSIQGRYQETQYF
clone size: once
V gene: TRBV5-1
D gene: NA
J gene: TRBJ2-5

CDR3 DNA: TGCGCCAGCAGCTTGGCTGGGGGCGGCAGATCACCCCTCCACTTT
CDR3 protein: CASSLAGGGRSPLHF
clone size: NA
V gene: TRBV5-1
D gene: NA
J gene: TRBJ1-6

CDR3 DNA: TGTGCCAGCAGTAAAGCAATCACTGAAGCTTTCTTT
CDR3 protein: CASSKAITEAFF
clone size: NA
V gene: TRBV6-1
D gene: NA
J gene: TRBJ1-1

CDR3 DNA: TGTGCCAGCAGCTTAGCGGGACGACCGTTAGGTCGGGCTTTCTTT
CDR3 protein: CASSLAGRPLGRAFF
clone size: NA
V gene: TRBV7-9
D gene: NA
J gene: TRBJ1-1

CDR3 DNA: TGCGCCAGCAGTCAATCGTGGACAGACTACGAGCAGTACTTC
CDR3 protein: CASSQSWTDYEQYF
clone size: once
V gene: TRBV23-1
D gene: NA
J gene: TRBJ2-7

CDR3 DNA: TGTGCCAGCAGCTTGATATCGGGACAGGGGACAGGTTCACCCCTCCACTTT
CDR3 protein: CASSLISGQGTGSPLHF
clone size: NA
V gene: TRBV5-5
D gene: TRBD1
J gene: TRBJ1-6

CDR3 DNA: TGTGCCAGCACCACCCGCCGAGCAAACTATGGCTACACCTTC
CDR3 protein: CASTTRRANYGYTF
clone size: NA
V gene: TRBV28
D gene: NA
J gene: TRBJ1-2

CDR3 DNA: TGCGCCAGCAGCTTGGTTGCGGGGGTGGAGACCCAGTACTTC
CDR3 protein: CASSLVAGVETQYF
clone size: NA
V gene: TRBV5-1
D gene: TRBD2
J gene: TRBJ2-5

CDR3 DNA: TGCGCCAGCAGTCTGGACCGAACTTATGGCTACACCTTC
CDR3 protein: CASSLDRTYGYTF
clone size: NA
V gene: TRBV5-1
D gene: NA
J gene: TRBJ1-2

CDR3 DNA: TGTGCCAGCAGCTTAGGCGACAGGGCAACGGATGGCTACACCTTC
CDR3 protein: CASSLGDRATDGYTF
clone size: once
V gene: TRBV7-8
D gene: TRBD1
J gene: TRBJ1-2

CDR3 DNA: TGTGCCACAGACAGGCCTAGCAATCAGCCCCAGCATTTT
CDR3 protein: CATDRPSNQPQHF
clone size: NA
V gene: TRBV27
D gene: NA
J gene: TRBJ1-5

CDR3 DNA: TGTGCCAGCAGCCAAGATAGGCAGGGCCTTAATTCACCCCTCCACTTT
CDR3 protein: CASSQDRQGLNSPLHF
clone size: NA
V gene: TRBV4-2
D gene: NA
J gene: TRBJ1-6

CDR3 DNA: TGTGCCAGCTCACCGACAGGGTTCAGCTACGAGCAGTACTTC
CDR3 protein: CASSPTGFSYEQYF
clone size: NA
V gene: TRBV18
D gene: TRBD1
J gene: TRBJ2-7

CDR3 DNA: TGTGCCAGCAGTGACTCGACTAGCGGGGGGGCAGATACGCAGTATTTT
CDR3 protein: CASSDSTSGGADTQYF
clone size: few
V gene: TRBV6-4
D gene: TRBD2
J gene: TRBJ2-3

CDR3 DNA: TGTGCCAGCAGCATAGGGGGGAACACTGAAGCTTTCTTT
CDR3 protein: CASSIGGNTEAFF
clone size: NA
V gene: TRBV6-2/TRBV6-3
D gene: NA
J gene: TRBJ1-1

CDR3 DNA: TGTGCCAGCAGCTTAGATCTTGCGGGGGCCAGAGCTTTCTTT
CDR3 protein: CASSLDLAGARAFF
clone size: NA
V gene: TRBV11-3
D gene: NA
J gene: TRBJ1-1

CDR3 DNA: TGTGCCAGCAGCCAAGATCGCTCTGGGGCAGGGGGCAGGTATTACTATGGCTACACCTTC
CDR3 protein: CASSQDRSGAGGRYYYGYTF
clone size: few
V gene: TRBV4-2
D gene: TRBD1
J gene: TRBJ1-2

CDR3 DNA: TGTGCCAGCAGCTTGAGGGACTTGGGAGACTATGGCTACACCTTC
CDR3 protein: CASSLRDLGDYGYTF
clone size: NA
V gene: TRBV5-4
D gene: NA
J gene: TRBJ1-2

CDR3 DNA: TGTGCCAGCAGTTTAATCGGCAGCAATCAGCCCCAGCATTTT
CDR3 protein: CASSLIGSNQPQHF
clone size: NA
V gene: TRBV28
D gene: NA
J gene: TRBJ1-5

CDR3 DNA: TGTGCCAGCATTTCCAAGGGTACGATTGGGCGGGGAGCTTTCTTT
CDR3 protein: CASISKGTIGRGAFF
clone size: few
V gene: TRBV28
D gene: NA
J gene: TRBJ1-1

CDR3 DNA: TGTGCCAGCAGCCCTTCGACAGGGGGATTATCATATGAAAAACTGTTTTTT
CDR3 protein: CASSPSTGGLSYEKLFF
clone size: NA
V gene: TRBV4-2
D gene: TRBD1
J gene: TRBJ1-4

CDR3 DNA: TGTGCCAGCAGTTTAAGTGGAGGGGGCATCACTGAAGCTTTCTTT
CDR3 protein: CASSLSGGGITEAFF
clone size: NA
V gene: TRBV27
D gene: TRBD1
J gene: TRBJ1-1

CDR3 DNA: TGCAGCGTTGAGGGACGGATGACTAGCGGGGGGACCTCCTACAATGAGCAGTTCTTC
CDR3 protein: CSVEGRMTSGGTSYNEQFF
clone size: few
V gene: TRBV29-1
D gene: TRBD2
J gene: TRBJ2-1

CDR3 DNA: TGTGCCAGTAGGACGACAGGGTCTGGTTATGGCTACACCTTC
CDR3 protein: CASRTTGSGYGYTF
clone size: NA
V gene: TRBV19
D gene: TRBD1
J gene: TRBJ1-2

CDR3 DNA: TGTGCCAGCACGCCAGGGAACACTGAAGCTTTCTTT
CDR3 protein: CASTPGNTEAFF
clone size: NA
V gene: TRBV6-5
D gene: NA
J gene: TRBJ1-1

CDR3 DNA: TGTGCCACGAAATCAGGGTCTAATTCACCCCTCCACTTT
CDR3 protein: CATKSGSNSPLHF
clone size: NA
V gene: TRBV19
D gene: NA
J gene: TRBJ1-6

CDR3 DNA: TGTGCCAGCAGCTCCGGGACAGGGCGATACAATGAGCAGTTCTTC
CDR3 protein: CASSSGTGRYNEQFF
clone size: NA
V gene: TRBV7-8
D gene: TRBD1
J gene: TRBJ2-1

CDR3 DNA: TGTGCCAGCAGTAGACAGGGGGTCTTCCACAATGAGCAGTTCTTC
CDR3 protein: CASSRQGVFHNEQFF
clone size: NA
V gene: TRBV27
D gene: TRBD1
J gene: TRBJ2-1

CDR3 DNA: TGTGCCAGCAGTGTTACGGGGAGGGTCGGTACCGGGGAGCTGTTTTTT
CDR3 protein: CASSVTGRVGTGELFF
clone size: NA
V gene: TRBV6-1
D gene: TRBD2
J gene: TRBJ2-2

CDR3 DNA: TGTGCCAGCAGCTTAGCACAGGGAAGTCCCGGGGAGCTGTTTTTT
CDR3 protein: CASSLAQGSPGELFF
clone size: NA
V gene: TRBV11-3
D gene: NA
J gene: TRBJ2-2

CDR3 DNA: TGCGCCAGCAGCTGGGGGACTAGCGGTTGGGGCACAGATACGCAGTATTTT
CDR3 protein: CASSWGTSGWGTDTQYF
clone size: NA
V gene: TRBV5-1
D gene: TRBD2
J gene: TRBJ2-3

CDR3 DNA: TGCGCCAGCAGCCGAGACTCCGGGACAGGCCCGGGGACCCAGTACTTC
CDR3 protein: CASSRDSGTGPGTQYF
clone size: NA
V gene: TRBV5-1
D gene: TRBD1
J gene: TRBJ2-5

CDR3 DNA: TGTGCCAGCAGTTTTTACAGGGACGGTGAAAAACTGTTTTTT
CDR3 protein: CASSFYRDGEKLFF
clone size: NA
V gene: TRBV27
D gene: NA
J gene: TRBJ1-4

CDR3 DNA: TGTGCCAGCAGCTTAGGACAGGGCGGTGGGGGCATGAACACTGAAGCTTTCTTT
CDR3 protein: CASSLGQGGGGMNTEAFF
clone size: NA
V gene: TRBV7-2
D gene: TRBD1
J gene: TRBJ1-1

CDR3 DNA: TGTGCCAGCAGTTTGATGGCAGGGGCCCACGAGCAGTACTTC
CDR3 protein: CASSLMAGAHEQYF
clone size: NA
V gene: TRBV28
D gene: NA
J gene: TRBJ2-7

CDR3 DNA: TGTGCCAGCAGCCTTCAGATGGGCACTGAAGCTTTCTTT
CDR3 protein: CASSLQMGTEAFF
clone size: NA
V gene: TRBV7-2
D gene: NA
J gene: TRBJ1-1

CDR3 DNA: TGCAGCGTTGAAGAGACCTATCGGACAGATACGCAGTATTTT
CDR3 protein: CSVEETYRTDTQYF
clone size: NA
V gene: TRBV29-1
D gene: NA
J gene: TRBJ2-3

CDR3 DNA: TGTGCCAGTAGTATTGGGTATAATAGCAATCAGCCCCAGCATTTT
CDR3 protein: CASSIGYNSNQPQHF
clone size: NA
V gene: TRBV19
D gene: NA
J gene: TRBJ1-5